One sample yielded the 9 T cell receptor beta chains listed below, sequenced in a study of blood T cells in healthy people across ages. Then a second PCR, running about 6 to 11 cycles, was carried out with a sample-barcoded 5' primer and a J-beta primer mix. TCRdb reprocessed the 5' RACE reads with MiXCR, giving one entry per CDR3 protein. The sample holds approximately 700,000 distinct CDR3 sequences; about 32% are singletons and the top ten take 15%. The sequenced sample was blood. These receptor sequences come from a woman aged 80 or older in good health.

V usage is TRBV28 and J usage is TRBJ1-6; possible D gene TRBD1, 5 bases. V was trimmed by 1 base and J by 7 bases, leaving 20 bases between them. This CDR3 is built from 18 residues. Germline V lookup: CDR1 MDHEN, CDR2 SYDVKM. As DNA, the CDR3 is TGTGCCAGCAGTTTATCTGGCTGGGGGGGACCGAGAAATTCACCCCTCCACTTT. Translating it yields CASSLSGWGGPRNSPLHF. Looking up the rest from reference TRBV28 and TRBJ1-6 gives the full variable domain: DVKVTQSSRYLVKRTGEKVFLECVQDMDHENMFWYRQDPGLGLRLIYFSYDVKMKEKGDIPEGYSVSREKKERFSLILESASTNQTSMYLCASSLSGWGGPRNSPLHFGNGTRLTVT.

This clonotype has just a few counts. This chain connects TRBV9 to TRBJ2-2; D is uncertain. Trimming removed 3 bases at V and 4 bases at J, with 7 bases between. Germline CDR1 and CDR2: SGDLS and YYNGEE. CDR3 length: 13 amino acids. The CDR3 here is CASSASPTGELFF. In DNA, the CDR3 is TGTGCCAGCAGCGCCTCCCCCACCGGGGAGCTGTTTTTT. Filled out from reference TRBV9 and TRBJ2-2, the complete variable domain reads DSGVTQTPKHLITATGQRVTLRCSPRSGDLSVYWYQQSLDQGLQFLIQYYNGEERAKGNILERFSAQQFPDLHSELNLSSLELGDSALYFCASSASPTGELFFGEGSRLTVL.

Here the CDR3 reads CASSIRQREAFF. CDR3 coding DNA: TGTGCCAGCAGCATCCGACAACGTGAAGCTTTCTTT. The chain has TRBV7-2 and TRBJ1-1; D unclear. The CDR3 is 12 residues long. Germline assignment: CDR1 SGHTA and CDR2 FQGNSA. The V gene lost 5 bases and the J gene lost 7 bases, with 11 bases spanning the gap. Full variable domain (rest looked up from reference TRBV7-2 and TRBJ1-1): GAGVSQSPSNKVTEKGKDVELRCDPISGHTALYWYRQSLGQGLEFLIYFQGNSAPDKSGLPSDRFSAERTGGSVSTLTIQRTQQEDSAVYLCASSIRQREAFFGQGTRLTVV.

In its sample, this clonotype was seen many times. A much larger clone differs by one base, so this may be a read error. The chain combines TRBV20-1 with TRBJ1-5; 9 bases agree with TRBD1. V was pared by 2 bases and J by 6 bases, with 8 bases of the junction left unmatched. Germline loops: CDR1 DFQATT, CDR2 SNEGSKA (reference sequence). The CDR3 length is 15 residues. DNA of the CDR3: TGCAGTGCTAGAAAACCGGGACAGGGTTGTCAGCCCCAGCATTTT. It is translated as CSARKPGQGCQPQHF.

Regarding this clonotype: This clone may be a read error of a much larger clone one base away. The chain joins TRBV15 to TRBJ2-7, with TRBD2 identical over 8 bases. CDR1 LNHNV and CDR2 YYDKDF come from the germline V gene (reference sequence). Trimming at V came to 0 bases and at J to 7 bases, leaving 11 bases not matched to a gene. The CDR3 consists of 16 residues. The CDR3 DNA reads as TGTGCCACCAGCAGAGATCTCGGACTAGCTTCATATGAGCAGTACTTC. Protein sequence: CATSRDLGLASYEQYF.

About this clonotype itself: A read error may be the cause here, since a much bigger clone is one base away. This CDR3 is missing its conserved last phenylalanine or tryptophan, likely due to a read error. The rearrangement joins TRBV15 to TRBJ2-7, with TRBD1 identical over 8 bases. The J call is doubtful: the DNA matches TRBJ2-5 better. Per the germline V gene, CDR1 is LNHNV and CDR2 is YYDKDF (reference sequence). The CDR3 runs 14 residues. The CDR3 sequence: CATSRVDRVGTQYC. The CDR3 region has the DNA TGTGCCACCAGCAGAGTGGACAGGGTCGGGACCCAGTACTGC.

The rearrangement uses TRBV11-1 and TRBJ2-3, with 12 bases matching TRBD2. V shed 6 bases and J 5 bases; nucleotides not matched to a gene: 6. CDR1 and CDR2 (germline): SGHAT, FQDESV (reference sequence). CDR3 length: 15 amino acids. The CDR3 region has the DNA TGTGCCAGCAGTGCCCGACTAGCGGGAGAAGATACGCAGTATTTT. Amino acids: CASSARLAGEDTQYF.

This clonotype was counted many times. The chain links TRBV7-2 to TRBJ2-7; D gene unclear. The V end lost 5 bases, the J end lost 3 bases, and 11 bases lay between the germline ends. The germline V gene encodes CDR1 SGHTA and CDR2 FQGNSA. The CDR3 is 13 amino acids. CDR3 sequence (DNA): TGTGCCAGCAGCGTTTATAGCCGCTACGAGCAGTACTTC. Translated, it gives CASSVYSRYEQYF.

This clonotype has at least ten counts. The gene calls are TRBV27 and TRBJ2-1; TRBD1 matches 10 bases. The V segment lost 7 bases and the J segment 2 bases; nucleotides outside the gene matches: 5. The CDR3 totals 15 residues. Germline V lookup: CDR1 MNHEY, CDR2 SMNVEV (reference sequence). This CDR3 is CASTLDRGTYNEQFF. The CDR3 DNA reads TGTGCCAGCACCCTGGACAGGGGGACCTACAATGAGCAGTTCTTC.